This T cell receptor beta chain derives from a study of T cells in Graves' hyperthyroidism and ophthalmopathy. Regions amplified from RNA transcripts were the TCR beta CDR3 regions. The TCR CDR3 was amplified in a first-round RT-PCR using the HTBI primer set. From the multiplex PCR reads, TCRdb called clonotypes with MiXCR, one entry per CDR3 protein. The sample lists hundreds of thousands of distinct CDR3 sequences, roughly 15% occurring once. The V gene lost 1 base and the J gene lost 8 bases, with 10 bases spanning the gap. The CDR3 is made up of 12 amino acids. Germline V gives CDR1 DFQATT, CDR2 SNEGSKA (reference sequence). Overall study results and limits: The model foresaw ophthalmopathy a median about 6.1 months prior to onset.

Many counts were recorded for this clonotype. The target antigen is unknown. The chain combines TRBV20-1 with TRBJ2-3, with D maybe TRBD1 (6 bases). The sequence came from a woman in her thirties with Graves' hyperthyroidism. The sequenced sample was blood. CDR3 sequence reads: CSARVGTPTQYF. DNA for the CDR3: TGCAGTGCTAGAGTCGGGACACCTACGCAGTATTTT.